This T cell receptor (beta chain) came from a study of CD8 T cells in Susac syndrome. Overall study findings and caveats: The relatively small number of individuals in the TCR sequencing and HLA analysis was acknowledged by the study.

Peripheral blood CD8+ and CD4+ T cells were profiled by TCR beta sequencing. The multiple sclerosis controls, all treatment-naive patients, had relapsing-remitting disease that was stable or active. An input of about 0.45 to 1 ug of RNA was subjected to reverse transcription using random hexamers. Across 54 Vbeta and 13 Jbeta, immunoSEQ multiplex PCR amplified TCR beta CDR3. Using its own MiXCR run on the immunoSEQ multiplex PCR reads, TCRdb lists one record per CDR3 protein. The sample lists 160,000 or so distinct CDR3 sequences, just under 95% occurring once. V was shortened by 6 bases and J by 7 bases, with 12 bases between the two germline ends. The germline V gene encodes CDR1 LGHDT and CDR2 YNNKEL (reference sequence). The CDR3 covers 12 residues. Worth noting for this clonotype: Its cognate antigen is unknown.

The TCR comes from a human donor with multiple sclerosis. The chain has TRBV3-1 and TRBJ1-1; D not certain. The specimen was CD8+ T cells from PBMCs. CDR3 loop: CASSQRSYEAFF. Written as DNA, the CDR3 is TGTGCCAGCAGTCAGAGGTCGTATGAAGCTTTCTTT.